This T cell receptor beta chain was obtained from a study of T cells in narcolepsy. Germline loops: CDR1 SQVTM, CDR2 ANQGSEA. V dropped 6 bases and J dropped 0 bases, with 11 bases sitting between them. The CDR3 length is 13 residues. The data were produced by immunoSEQ multiplex PCR, yet TCRdb's version contains in-frame clones alone and is incomplete. The table records around 25,000 clones, about 80% of them present only once. The sequence was obtained from a human donor with narcolepsy. The sequencing sample was made of CD45RA- memory CD4+ T cells from PBMCs. The rearrangement joins TRBV29-1 to TRBJ1-1; no clear D gene. Here the CDR3 DNA reads TGCAGCGTGTACGGACCGATGAACACTGAAGCTTTCTTT. It codes for CSVYGPMNTEAFF. Filled out from reference TRBV29-1 and TRBJ1-1, the complete variable domain reads SAVISQKPSRDICQRGTSLTIQCQVDSQVTMMFWYRQQPGQSLTLIATANQGSEATYESGFVIDKFPISRPNLTFSTLTVSNMSPEDSSIYLCSVYGPMNTEAFFGQGTRLTVV.